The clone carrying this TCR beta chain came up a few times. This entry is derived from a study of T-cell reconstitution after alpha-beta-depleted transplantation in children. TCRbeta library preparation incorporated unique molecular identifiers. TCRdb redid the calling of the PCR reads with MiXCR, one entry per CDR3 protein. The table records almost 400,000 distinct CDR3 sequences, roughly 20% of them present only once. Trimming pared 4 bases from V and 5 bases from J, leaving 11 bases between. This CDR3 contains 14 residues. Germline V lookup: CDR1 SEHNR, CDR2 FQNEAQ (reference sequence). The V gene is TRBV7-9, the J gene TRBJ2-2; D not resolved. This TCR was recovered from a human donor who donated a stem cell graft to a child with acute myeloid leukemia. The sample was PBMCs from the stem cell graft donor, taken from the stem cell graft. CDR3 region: CASSSLRRTGELFF. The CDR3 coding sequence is TGTGCCAGCAGCTCTCTGAGAAGGACCGGGGAGCTGTTTTTT.